This TCR beta chain was obtained from a study of blood T cells in healthy people across ages. Study-level points and caveats: Naive T cell percentage showed a strong correlation with the diversity of TCR beta. Using unsorted PBMCs precluded a conclusive naive versus antigen-experienced comparison.

This clonotype was seen a few times. Antigen unknown. Next came a second PCR, run for roughly 6 to 11 cycles, which used a sample-barcoded 5' primer along with a J-beta primer mix. Each CDR3 protein gets one entry after TCRdb re-called the 5' RACE reads with MiXCR. The sample has 1.5 million or so distinct CDR3 sequences; around two fifths are singletons. Russia was home to the donors, healthy Caucasian individuals aged 6 to 90. Per sample, at least 5 micrograms of total RNA were extracted. The receptor's source is a woman aged 18-30 years in good health. The sequencing input was blood.

As DNA, the CDR3 is TGTGCCAGCAGCCAAGTGGGTGGCTCGCGGTATTCACCCCTCCACTTT. Its translation: CASSQVGGSRYSPLHF. The V gene is TRBV14, the J gene TRBJ1-6, with no clear D. This CDR3 has 16 residues. The V end was cut by 1 base, the J end by 8 bases, with 15 bases between. Germline loops: CDR1 SGHDN, CDR2 FVKESK.